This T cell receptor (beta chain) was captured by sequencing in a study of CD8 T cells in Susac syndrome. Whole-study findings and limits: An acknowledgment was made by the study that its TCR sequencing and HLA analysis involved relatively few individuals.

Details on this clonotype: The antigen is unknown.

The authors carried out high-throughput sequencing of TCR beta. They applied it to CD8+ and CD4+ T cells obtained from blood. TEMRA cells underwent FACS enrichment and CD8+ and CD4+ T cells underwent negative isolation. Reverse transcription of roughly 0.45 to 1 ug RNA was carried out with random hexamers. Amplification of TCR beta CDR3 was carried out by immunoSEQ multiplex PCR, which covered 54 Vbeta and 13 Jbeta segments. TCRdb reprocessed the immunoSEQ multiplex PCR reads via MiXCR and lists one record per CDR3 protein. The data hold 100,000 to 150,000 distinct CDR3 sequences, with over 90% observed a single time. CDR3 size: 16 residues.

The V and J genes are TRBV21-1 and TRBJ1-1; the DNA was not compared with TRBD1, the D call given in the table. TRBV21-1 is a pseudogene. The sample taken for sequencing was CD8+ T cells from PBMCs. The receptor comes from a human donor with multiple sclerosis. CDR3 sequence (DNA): TGTGCCAGCAGCAGCCAGTCGGGACGCGTAAAAGACGAAGCTTTCTTT. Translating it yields CASSSQSGRVKDEAFF.